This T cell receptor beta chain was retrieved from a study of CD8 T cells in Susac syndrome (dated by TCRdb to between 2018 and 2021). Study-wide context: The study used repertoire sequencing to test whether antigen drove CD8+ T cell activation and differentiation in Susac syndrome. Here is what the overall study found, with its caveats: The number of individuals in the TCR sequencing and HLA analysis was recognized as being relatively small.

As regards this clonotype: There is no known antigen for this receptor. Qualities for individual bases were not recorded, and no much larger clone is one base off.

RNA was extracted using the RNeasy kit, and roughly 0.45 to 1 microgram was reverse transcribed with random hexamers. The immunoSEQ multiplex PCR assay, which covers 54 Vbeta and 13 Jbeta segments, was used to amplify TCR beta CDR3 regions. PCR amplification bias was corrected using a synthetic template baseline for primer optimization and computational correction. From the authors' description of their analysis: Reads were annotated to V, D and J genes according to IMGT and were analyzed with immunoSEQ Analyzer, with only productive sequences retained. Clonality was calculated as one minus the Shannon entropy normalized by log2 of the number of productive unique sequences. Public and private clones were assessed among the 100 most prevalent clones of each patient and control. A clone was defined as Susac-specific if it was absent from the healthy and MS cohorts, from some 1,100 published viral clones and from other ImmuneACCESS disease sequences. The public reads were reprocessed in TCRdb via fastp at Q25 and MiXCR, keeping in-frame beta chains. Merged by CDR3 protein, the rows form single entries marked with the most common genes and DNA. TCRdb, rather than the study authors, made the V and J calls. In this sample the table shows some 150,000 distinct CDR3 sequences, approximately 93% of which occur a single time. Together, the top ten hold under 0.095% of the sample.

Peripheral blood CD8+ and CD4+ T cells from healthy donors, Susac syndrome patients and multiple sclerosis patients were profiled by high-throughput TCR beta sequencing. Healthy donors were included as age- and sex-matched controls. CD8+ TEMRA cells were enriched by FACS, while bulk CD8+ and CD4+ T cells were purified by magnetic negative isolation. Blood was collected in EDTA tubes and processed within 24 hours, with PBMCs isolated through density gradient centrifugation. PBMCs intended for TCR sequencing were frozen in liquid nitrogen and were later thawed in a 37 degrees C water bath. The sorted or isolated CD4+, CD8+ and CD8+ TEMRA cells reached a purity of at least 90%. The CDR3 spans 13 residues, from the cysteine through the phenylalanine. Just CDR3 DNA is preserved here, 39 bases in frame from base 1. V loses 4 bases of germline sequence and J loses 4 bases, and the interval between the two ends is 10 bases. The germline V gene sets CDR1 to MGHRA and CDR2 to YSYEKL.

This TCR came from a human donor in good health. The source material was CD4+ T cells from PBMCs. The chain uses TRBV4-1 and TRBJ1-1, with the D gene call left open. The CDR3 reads CASSPLRSTEAFF. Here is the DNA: TGCGCCAGCAGCCCCCTGAGGAGCACTGAAGCTTTCTTT.